This T cell receptor beta chain was documented in a study of blood T cells in healthy people across ages. In the case of this clonotype: The junction differs from germline at one of its ends, possibly a read error.

Germline CDR1 DFQATT, CDR2 SNEGSKA (reference sequence). The CDR3 runs 13 residues. The authors ran a second PCR of about 6 to 11 cycles using a sample-barcoded 5' primer and a J-beta primer mix. MiXCR, applied by TCRdb to the 5' RACE reads, yields one record per CDR3 protein. The sample yields about 900,000 distinct CDR3 sequences, around 46% seen once. The sequencing sample was made of blood. This sequence was found in a man younger than 40 in good health. The V gene is TRBV20-1, the J gene TRBJ2-5, with TRBD1 matching 7 bases. CDR3 loop: CSAVPIDRETRYF. DNA of the CDR3: TGCAGTGCGGTTCCTATCGACAGGGAGACCCGGTACTTC.